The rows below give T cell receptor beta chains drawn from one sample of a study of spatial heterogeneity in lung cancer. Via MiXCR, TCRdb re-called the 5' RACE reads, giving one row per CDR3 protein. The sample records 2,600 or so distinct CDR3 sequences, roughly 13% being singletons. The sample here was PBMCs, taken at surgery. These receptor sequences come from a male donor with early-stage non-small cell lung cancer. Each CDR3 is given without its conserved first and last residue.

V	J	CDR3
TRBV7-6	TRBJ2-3	ASSRGTPTSTDTQY
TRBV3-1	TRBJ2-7	ASSRDYEQY
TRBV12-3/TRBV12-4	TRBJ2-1	ASSLDRGPYNEQF
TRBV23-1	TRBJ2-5	ASSHREQETQY
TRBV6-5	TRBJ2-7	AARSGSGYEQY
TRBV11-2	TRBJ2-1	ASSRTSGGPSNEQF
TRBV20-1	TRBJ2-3	SASRRASDTQY
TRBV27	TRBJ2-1	ASSPGDLRPGATRF
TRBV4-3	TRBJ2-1	ASSLQTSGSYNEQF
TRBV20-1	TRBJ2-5	SATELTSWQETQY
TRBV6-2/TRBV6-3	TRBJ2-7	ASSPDRGISYEQY
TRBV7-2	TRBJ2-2	ASSLWGAGELF
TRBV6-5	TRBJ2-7	ASSPVAGRAHEQY
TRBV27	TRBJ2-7	ASSSSGTSYEQY
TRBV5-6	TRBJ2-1	ASSLVPNEQF
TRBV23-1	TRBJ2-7	ASSQTTGTSEQY
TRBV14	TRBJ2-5	ASSQVRTGIETQY
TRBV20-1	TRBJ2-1	SACCPAGGPNEQF
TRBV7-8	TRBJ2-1	ASSTHRDRGTYNEQF
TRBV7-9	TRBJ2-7	ASSARGTSGYEQY
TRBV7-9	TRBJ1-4	ASSSRQGSSREKLF
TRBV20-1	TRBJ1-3	SALDGDSGNTIY
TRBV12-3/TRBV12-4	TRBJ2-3	ASRLADTQY
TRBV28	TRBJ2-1	ASSFDTNNEQF
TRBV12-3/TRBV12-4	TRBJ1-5	ASRYRVDQPQH
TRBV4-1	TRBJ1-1	ASSQRANTEAF
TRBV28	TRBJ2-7	ASSLCLKGCEQY
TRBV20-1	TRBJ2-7	SARPTNSYEQY
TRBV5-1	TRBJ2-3	ASSLAGRPDTQY
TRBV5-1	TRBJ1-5	ASSSMGPQPQH
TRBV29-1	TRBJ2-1	SVGSRYEQF
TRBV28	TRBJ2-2	ASTRGGTNTGELF
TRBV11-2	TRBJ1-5	ASSTGGLGYQPQH
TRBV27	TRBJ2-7	ASSLKFAGSNPYEQY